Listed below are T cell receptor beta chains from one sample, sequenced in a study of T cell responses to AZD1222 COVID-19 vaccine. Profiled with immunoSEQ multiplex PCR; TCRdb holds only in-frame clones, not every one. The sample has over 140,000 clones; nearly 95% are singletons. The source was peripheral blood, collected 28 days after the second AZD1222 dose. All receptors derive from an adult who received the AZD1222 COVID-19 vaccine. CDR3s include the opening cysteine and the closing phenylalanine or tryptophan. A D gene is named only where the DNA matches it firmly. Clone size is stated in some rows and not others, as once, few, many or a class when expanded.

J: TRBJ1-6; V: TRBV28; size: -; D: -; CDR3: CASSSPPTRRNSPLHF; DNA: TGTGCCAGCAGTTCCCCGCCGACCCGGAGGAATTCACCCCTCCACTTT
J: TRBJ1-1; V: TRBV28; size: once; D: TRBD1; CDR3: CASSYRGLGTEAFF; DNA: TGTGCCAGCAGCTACAGGGGGCTCGGCACTGAAGCTTTCTTT
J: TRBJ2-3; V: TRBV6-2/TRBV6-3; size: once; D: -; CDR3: CASSYSEYTQYF; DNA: TGTGCCAGCAGTTACTCGGAGTATACGCAGTATTTT
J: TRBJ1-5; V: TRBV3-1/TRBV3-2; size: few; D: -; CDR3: CASSQDINQPQHF; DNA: TGTGCCAGCAGCCAAGACATCAATCAGCCCCAGCATTTT
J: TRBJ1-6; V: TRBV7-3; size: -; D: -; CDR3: CASSLTSNSPLHF; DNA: TGTGCCAGCAGCTTAACGTCGAATTCACCCCTCCACTTT
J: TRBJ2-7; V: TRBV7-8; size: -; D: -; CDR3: CASSLDGDYEQYF; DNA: TGTGCCAGCAGCTTAGACGGAGACTACGAGCAGTACTTC
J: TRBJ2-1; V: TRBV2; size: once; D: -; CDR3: CASSYQTYNEQFF; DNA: TGTGCCAGCAGTTATCAAACATACAATGAGCAGTTCTTC
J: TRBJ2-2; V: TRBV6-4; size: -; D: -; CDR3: CASSPGGTGELFF; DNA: TGTGCCAGCAGCCCCGGGGGCACCGGGGAGCTGTTTTTT
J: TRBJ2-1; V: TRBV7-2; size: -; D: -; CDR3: CASSARSWRDYNEQFF; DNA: TGTGCCAGCAGCGCCCGTAGCTGGAGGGACTACAATGAGCAGTTCTTC
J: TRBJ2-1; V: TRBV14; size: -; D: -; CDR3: CASSNYGRGEQFF; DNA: TGTGCCAGCAGCAATTACGGGAGAGGTGAGCAGTTCTTC
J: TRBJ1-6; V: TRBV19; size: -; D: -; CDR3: CASSISGGGDSPLHF; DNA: TGTGCCAGTAGTATTTCGGGTGGAGGGGACTCACCCCTCCACTTT